These T cell receptor beta chains were read from a single sample in a study of lymphopenia after photon versus proton radiotherapy. TCRdb keeps only in-frame clones here, not all; method: immunoSEQ multiplex PCR. The table has 150,000 or so clones, around 85% seen once; the top ten hold around 5.1%. The sequenced sample was peripheral blood, obtained from a patient treated with photon-based radiotherapy. Source of these receptors: a man aged 45-65 years with gastric cancer. The CDR3 runs from the conserved cysteine through the conserved F or W. The D gene is left open where the match is weak. Expanded clones get a size class; other rows say once, few or many, or leave the size out.

CDR3 DNA	CDR3 protein	J gene	V gene	clone size	D gene
TGTGCCAGCAGCTTAGAAGGGCTAGCGGAGAACACCGGGGAGCTGTTTTTT	CASSLEGLAENTGELFF	TRBJ2-2	TRBV13	-	TRBD2
TGTGCCAGCAGCTTGTCCGGGACAGGGGGTTTTGAAAAACTGTTTTTT	CASSLSGTGGFEKLFF	TRBJ1-4	TRBV7-8	-	TRBD1
TGTGCCAGCAGTCCCCTGGGTGTCGGTCATGAAAAACTGTTTTTT	CASSPLGVGHEKLFF	TRBJ1-4	TRBV7-8	-	-
TGTGCCAGTAGTCCGCCGGTTAAGCGGGATACGCAGTATTTT	CASSPPVKRDTQYF	TRBJ2-3	TRBV19	-	-
TGTGCCAGTAGTTGGGATAGCAATCAGCCCCAGCATTTT	CASSWDSNQPQHF	TRBJ1-5	TRBV19	once	-
TGTGCCTGGACATCTAGGGAGACCCAGTACTTC	CAWTSRETQYF	TRBJ2-5	TRBV30	-	-
TGTGCCTGGGGCCGGGAGGCCTACGAGCAGTACTTC	CAWGREAYEQYF	TRBJ2-7	TRBV30	-	TRBD2
TGTGCCAGCAGCACCCTCCGGACTAGTGGAGCTACGTGGGACAAAAACATTCAGTACTTC	CASSTLRTSGATWDKNIQYF	TRBJ2-4	TRBV21-1	-	-
TGTGCCAGCAGCGGACAGGGAGCTACAGCTTTCTTT	CASSGQGATAFF	TRBJ1-1	TRBV27	-	TRBD1
TGTGCTACAAGGGGGCAGGGGGCCGGTCAGCCCCAGCATTTT	CATRGQGAGQPQHF	TRBJ1-5	TRBV19	-	TRBD1
TGTGCCAGCAGTGAGGACAGGAATCAGCCCCAGCATTTT	CASSEDRNQPQHF	TRBJ1-5	TRBV2	once	TRBD1
TGTGCCAGCGGGGGAGACAGTTACTCTGGGGCCAACGTCCTGACTTTC	CASGGDSYSGANVLTF	TRBJ2-6	TRBV7-7	-	-